Listed below are T cell receptor beta chains from one sample, sequenced in a study of blood T cell repertoires in COVID-19. This table comes from immunoSEQ multiplex PCR, and its TCRdb copy is limited to in-frame clones, with some not included. This sample has 290,000 or so clones, with 70% to 90% found just once. The sequenced sample consisted of peripheral blood. Receptors originate from a man in his fifties with active or convalescent COVID-19. Each CDR3 is given with its conserved first and last residue. The D gene is left open where the match is weak. A row's size may be missing; if present it is once, few, many or a size class.

CDR3 DNA: TGCAGCGTTGACGGGGGGGGGACCCAGTACTTC; CDR3 protein: CSVDGGGTQYF; V gene: TRBV29-1; J gene: TRBJ2-5; D gene: TRBD2; clone size: NA
CDR3 DNA: TGTGCCATCAGTGATACTGACAGGGTCCAAGAGACCCAGTACTTC; CDR3 protein: CAISDTDRVQETQYF; V gene: TRBV10-3; J gene: TRBJ2-5; D gene: TRBD1; clone size: NA
CDR3 DNA: TGTGCCAGCAGGGCGGGGAACACTGAAGCTTTCTTT; CDR3 protein: CASRAGNTEAFF; V gene: TRBV27; J gene: TRBJ1-1; D gene: NA; clone size: NA
CDR3 DNA: TGTGTCAGAAGCCTACTAGCGGGAGGAACAGATACGCAGTATTTT; CDR3 protein: CVRSLLAGGTDTQYF; V gene: TRBV5-3; J gene: TRBJ2-3; D gene: TRBD2; clone size: NA
CDR3 DNA: TGTGCCAGCAGTTACGATCTAGCGGGAGTGCGAAATGAGCAGTTCTTC; CDR3 protein: CASSYDLAGVRNEQFF; V gene: TRBV6-5; J gene: TRBJ2-1; D gene: TRBD2; clone size: NA
CDR3 DNA: TGTGCCACCAGCAGAGAGACCCCAAGGGAGGCCTACGAGCAGTACTTC; CDR3 protein: CATSRETPREAYEQYF; V gene: TRBV15; J gene: TRBJ2-7; D gene: NA; clone size: NA
CDR3 DNA: TGCGCCAGCAGCTTGAGACAGGAGTCCTACGAGCAGTACTTC; CDR3 protein: CASSLRQESYEQYF; V gene: TRBV5-1; J gene: TRBJ2-7; D gene: NA; clone size: NA
CDR3 DNA: TGTGCCAGCAGGGAAGGGGACTTCATCGCCCATGGCTACACCTTC; CDR3 protein: CASREGDFIAHGYTF; V gene: TRBV6-1; J gene: TRBJ1-2; D gene: NA; clone size: NA
CDR3 DNA: TGCGCCAGCAGCCAAGATGTACAGGACCGATATAATTCACCCCTCCACTTT; CDR3 protein: CASSQDVQDRYNSPLHF; V gene: TRBV4-1; J gene: TRBJ1-6; D gene: NA; clone size: NA
CDR3 DNA: TGTGCCAGCAGCCGACAGGCTTTGGTCACAGATACGCAGTATTTT; CDR3 protein: CASSRQALVTDTQYF; V gene: TRBV5-4; J gene: TRBJ2-3; D gene: NA; clone size: NA
CDR3 DNA: TGTGCCAGCAGTTCGAGGCAGGGGGTAAACAATGAGCAGTTCTTC; CDR3 protein: CASSSRQGVNNEQFF; V gene: TRBV6-2/TRBV6-3; J gene: TRBJ2-1; D gene: TRBD1; clone size: NA
CDR3 DNA: TGTGCCACGATAAGGGCGGCGGGAGACACCGGGGAGCTGTTTTTT; CDR3 protein: CATIRAAGDTGELFF; V gene: TRBV7-9; J gene: TRBJ2-2; D gene: TRBD2; clone size: NA
CDR3 DNA: TGTGCCAGCAGTCCCAGAGCGGGAGGTTGGTTCTGGGAGCAGTACTTC; CDR3 protein: CASSPRAGGWFWEQYF; V gene: TRBV27; J gene: TRBJ2-7; D gene: TRBD2; clone size: few
CDR3 DNA: TGTGCCAGCAGCTTCTCAGACCAGGGTACTGAAGCTTTCTTT; CDR3 protein: CASSFSDQGTEAFF; V gene: TRBV7-2; J gene: TRBJ1-1; D gene: NA; clone size: NA
CDR3 DNA: TGCGCCAGCAGTCAATCGGGGCCGGAGCCGGGACTAGTTAGAGATACGCAGTATTTT; CDR3 protein: CASSQSGPEPGLVRDTQYF; V gene: TRBV23-1; J gene: TRBJ2-3; D gene: TRBD2; clone size: once
CDR3 DNA: TGTGCCAGCGGGACAGGGATGAACACTGAAGCTTTCTTT; CDR3 protein: CASGTGMNTEAFF; V gene: TRBV5-4; J gene: TRBJ1-1; D gene: TRBD1; clone size: once
CDR3 DNA: TGTGCCAGCAGCTTAGGGACAAAAGAGACCCAGTACTTC; CDR3 protein: CASSLGTKETQYF; V gene: TRBV11-2; J gene: TRBJ2-5; D gene: NA; clone size: few
CDR3 DNA: TGTGCCAGCAGCCAAGGGAGGACAGGGGGCCAAGAGACCCAGTACTTC; CDR3 protein: CASSQGRTGGQETQYF; V gene: TRBV3-1/TRBV3-2; J gene: TRBJ2-5; D gene: TRBD1; clone size: NA
CDR3 DNA: TGTGCCAGTAGTCCGCAGGGGGGTAGAGCGATCTATAATTCACCCCTCCACTTT; CDR3 protein: CASSPQGGRAIYNSPLHF; V gene: TRBV19; J gene: TRBJ1-6; D gene: TRBD1; clone size: few
CDR3 DNA: TGTGCCACCAGTGATTCTGCAGGGCAGACTCAGCAGTACTTC; CDR3 protein: CATSDSAGQTQQYF; V gene: TRBV24-1; J gene: TRBJ2-7; D gene: NA; clone size: NA
CDR3 DNA: TGTGCCATCAGCCCGGGAGGGGAAAAACTGTTTTTT; CDR3 protein: CAISPGGEKLFF; V gene: TRBV10-3; J gene: TRBJ1-4; D gene: NA; clone size: NA
CDR3 DNA: TGTGCCAGCAGCCTGCCGAGCTCTAGCACAGATACGCAGTATTTT; CDR3 protein: CASSLPSSSTDTQYF; V gene: TRBV3-1/TRBV3-2; J gene: TRBJ2-3; D gene: NA; clone size: NA
CDR3 DNA: TGCGCCAGCAGCCTCGCCGCCGGTCGAACTGAAGCTTTCTTT; CDR3 protein: CASSLAAGRTEAFF; V gene: TRBV5-1; J gene: TRBJ1-1; D gene: NA; clone size: NA
CDR3 DNA: TGTGCCAGCAGCCTCGACCGTGGGGGGACCCTCCACTTT; CDR3 protein: CASSLDRGGTLHF; V gene: TRBV12-3/TRBV12-4; J gene: TRBJ1-6; D gene: NA; clone size: NA
CDR3 DNA: TGTGCCAGCAGCAAAAGGGAGGCGAACACTGAAGCTTTCTTT; CDR3 protein: CASSKREANTEAFF; V gene: TRBV3-1/TRBV3-2; J gene: TRBJ1-1; D gene: NA; clone size: NA
CDR3 DNA: TGTGCCAGTACGTCAGGGAGGGCGCTTACCGGGGAGCTGTTTTTT; CDR3 protein: CASTSGRALTGELFF; V gene: TRBV19; J gene: TRBJ2-2; D gene: TRBD2; clone size: NA
CDR3 DNA: TGTGCCAGTACCATACGGGACAGGGGCGAAGGTCAGCCCCAGCATTTT; CDR3 protein: CASTIRDRGEGQPQHF; V gene: TRBV19; J gene: TRBJ1-5; D gene: TRBD1; clone size: NA
CDR3 DNA: TGTGCCAGCAGCCGGGGGAGCCTGAACACTGAAGCTTTCTTT; CDR3 protein: CASSRGSLNTEAFF; V gene: TRBV7-6; J gene: TRBJ1-1; D gene: NA; clone size: NA
CDR3 DNA: TGTGCCAGTAGTCGACAGGGTTACGAGCAGTACTTC; CDR3 protein: CASSRQGYEQYF; V gene: TRBV19; J gene: TRBJ2-7; D gene: TRBD1; clone size: NA
CDR3 DNA: TGTGCCAGCAGCATACTAGGTGTCGAGCAGTTCTTC; CDR3 protein: CASSILGVEQFF; V gene: TRBV7-4; J gene: TRBJ2-1; D gene: NA; clone size: NA
CDR3 DNA: TGTGCCAGCAAGCGGGCGGGAGGGGGCAATTCACCCCTCCACTTT; CDR3 protein: CASKRAGGGNSPLHF; V gene: TRBV7-3; J gene: TRBJ1-6; D gene: TRBD1; clone size: few
CDR3 DNA: TGCAGCGTCGAAGAGACCCAGTACTTC; CDR3 protein: CSVEETQYF; V gene: TRBV29-1; J gene: TRBJ2-5; D gene: NA; clone size: NA
CDR3 DNA: TGTGCCAGCAGTAGACAAGGCTATGGCTACACCTTC; CDR3 protein: CASSRQGYGYTF; V gene: TRBV6-5; J gene: TRBJ1-2; D gene: NA; clone size: NA
CDR3 DNA: TGTGCCAGCAGCGTAGAACCTAGCTCCTACGAGCAGTACTTC; CDR3 protein: CASSVEPSSYEQYF; V gene: TRBV9; J gene: TRBJ2-7; D gene: NA; clone size: NA
CDR3 DNA: TGTGCCAGCAGCTTTCCGACAGGGGGGAGCACAGATACGCAGTATTTT; CDR3 protein: CASSFPTGGSTDTQYF; V gene: TRBV7-6; J gene: TRBJ2-3; D gene: TRBD1; clone size: NA
CDR3 DNA: TGTGCCGCGGGCGGGACAGGATATCAGCCCCAGCATTTT; CDR3 protein: CAAGGTGYQPQHF; V gene: TRBV28; J gene: TRBJ1-5; D gene: TRBD1; clone size: NA
CDR3 DNA: TGTGCCAGCAGCGTCCAAACGGGGTATGGCTACACCTTC; CDR3 protein: CASSVQTGYGYTF; V gene: TRBV6-5; J gene: TRBJ1-2; D gene: NA; clone size: NA
CDR3 DNA: TGTGCCAGCTCACAGGAAGCGGGAGGGGCCGACGAGCAGTACTTC; CDR3 protein: CASSQEAGGADEQYF; V gene: TRBV18; J gene: TRBJ2-7; D gene: TRBD2; clone size: NA
CDR3 DNA: TGTGCCAGCAGTACAGGGGGCCACAATGAGCAGTTCTTC; CDR3 protein: CASSTGGHNEQFF; V gene: TRBV12-3/TRBV12-4; J gene: TRBJ2-1; D gene: TRBD1; clone size: NA
CDR3 DNA: TGCAGTGCTAGGGCCCTCAATGAGCAGTTCTTC; CDR3 protein: CSARALNEQFF; V gene: TRBV20-1; J gene: TRBJ2-1; D gene: NA; clone size: NA
CDR3 DNA: TGCCAACGGGGAGGCAGGACCTATGGCTACACCTTC; CDR3 protein: CQRGGRTYGYTF; V gene: TRBV23-1; J gene: TRBJ1-2; D gene: NA; clone size: once
CDR3 DNA: TGCGCCAGCAGCTTGGCTAGCGGGATTACCTACAATGAGCAGTTCTTC; CDR3 protein: CASSLASGITYNEQFF; V gene: TRBV5-1; J gene: TRBJ2-1; D gene: TRBD2; clone size: once
CDR3 DNA: TGCGCCAGGGGGACTAGCGGGACATGGCCTTCCTACAATGAGCAGTTCTTC; CDR3 protein: CARGTSGTWPSYNEQFF; V gene: TRBV5-1; J gene: TRBJ2-1; D gene: TRBD2; clone size: NA
CDR3 DNA: TGTGCCAGTAGTATCGATCGGGTGTCTAGCAATCAGCCCCAGCATTTT; CDR3 protein: CASSIDRVSSNQPQHF; V gene: TRBV19; J gene: TRBJ1-5; D gene: NA; clone size: NA
CDR3 DNA: TGTGCCAGCAGTCGACAGGCAACAGGGCCCGAGCAGTACTTC; CDR3 protein: CASSRQATGPEQYF; V gene: TRBV28; J gene: TRBJ2-7; D gene: NA; clone size: NA
CDR3 DNA: TGTGCCAGCCAGGGACTTAGCGGGAGGGTCTCCTACAATGAGCAGTTCTTC; CDR3 protein: CASQGLSGRVSYNEQFF; V gene: TRBV27; J gene: TRBJ2-1; D gene: TRBD2; clone size: NA
CDR3 DNA: TGTGCCAGCAGCGAACGCGGCCGGGGAAACACTGAAGCTTTCTTT; CDR3 protein: CASSERGRGNTEAFF; V gene: TRBV7-2; J gene: TRBJ1-1; D gene: NA; clone size: NA
CDR3 DNA: TGTGCCAGCCACCGGGGGGAGAGCAATCAGCCCCAGCATTTT; CDR3 protein: CASHRGESNQPQHF; V gene: TRBV5-6; J gene: TRBJ1-5; D gene: NA; clone size: NA
CDR3 DNA: TGTGCCAGTAGTAGGACTAGCGGGAGTAGCCTTTTCAATGAGCAGTTCTTC; CDR3 protein: CASSRTSGSSLFNEQFF; V gene: TRBV19; J gene: TRBJ2-1; D gene: TRBD2; clone size: NA
CDR3 DNA: TGTGCCAGCAGCGAAAGAACTAGCGGGAGTATGAGGAATGAGCAGTTCTTC; CDR3 protein: CASSERTSGSMRNEQFF; V gene: TRBV7-2; J gene: TRBJ2-1; D gene: TRBD2; clone size: NA
CDR3 DNA: TGTGCCAGCAGTTTAGCGGGAGGGACTAATGAAAAACTGTTTTTT; CDR3 protein: CASSLAGGTNEKLFF; V gene: TRBV28; J gene: TRBJ1-4; D gene: NA; clone size: NA
CDR3 DNA: TGTGCCAGCAGCGAAGGGACAGGGGGCACCTACGAGCAGTACTTC; CDR3 protein: CASSEGTGGTYEQYF; V gene: TRBV9; J gene: TRBJ2-7; D gene: TRBD1; clone size: NA
CDR3 DNA: TGTGCCAGCGAGCCTCAGCCCCAGCATTTT; CDR3 protein: CASEPQPQHF; V gene: TRBV12-3/TRBV12-4; J gene: TRBJ1-5; D gene: NA; clone size: NA
CDR3 DNA: TGCGCCAGCAGCTTGGGACAGGGAATATACGAGCAGTACTTC; CDR3 protein: CASSLGQGIYEQYF; V gene: TRBV5-1; J gene: TRBJ2-7; D gene: TRBD1; clone size: NA
CDR3 DNA: TGTGCCTCGGGGGACAGCGAGCAGTACTTC; CDR3 protein: CASGDSEQYF; V gene: TRBV30; J gene: TRBJ2-7; D gene: NA; clone size: NA
CDR3 DNA: TGTGCCAGCAGCCGGGAGGGCGGCACCGGGGAGCTGTTTTTT; CDR3 protein: CASSREGGTGELFF; V gene: TRBV2; J gene: TRBJ2-2; D gene: TRBD2; clone size: NA
CDR3 DNA: TGCGCCAGCAGCTCTATTGCTGGGGCCAACGTCCTGACTTTC; CDR3 protein: CASSSIAGANVLTF; V gene: TRBV5-1; J gene: TRBJ2-6; D gene: NA; clone size: NA